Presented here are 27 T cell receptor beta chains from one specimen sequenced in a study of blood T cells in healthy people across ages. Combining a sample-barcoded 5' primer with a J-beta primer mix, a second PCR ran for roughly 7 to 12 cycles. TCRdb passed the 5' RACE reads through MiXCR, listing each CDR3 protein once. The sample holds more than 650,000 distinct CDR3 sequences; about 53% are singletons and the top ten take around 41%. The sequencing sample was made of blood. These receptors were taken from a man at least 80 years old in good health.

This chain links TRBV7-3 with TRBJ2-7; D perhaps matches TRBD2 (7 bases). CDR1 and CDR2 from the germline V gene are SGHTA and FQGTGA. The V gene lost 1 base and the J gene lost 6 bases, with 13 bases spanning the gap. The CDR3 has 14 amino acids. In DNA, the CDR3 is TGTGCCAGCAGCTTAAAAGGAGGGGGGGCCGAGCAGTACTTC. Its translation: CASSLKGGGAEQYF.

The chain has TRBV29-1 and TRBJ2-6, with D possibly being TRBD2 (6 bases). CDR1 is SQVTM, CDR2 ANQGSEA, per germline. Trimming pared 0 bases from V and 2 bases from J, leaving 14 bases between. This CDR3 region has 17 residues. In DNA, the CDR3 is TGCAGCGTTGAAGATTTGCCAGCGGGCCCTGGGGCCAACGTCCTGACTTTC. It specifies CSVEDLPAGPGANVLTF.

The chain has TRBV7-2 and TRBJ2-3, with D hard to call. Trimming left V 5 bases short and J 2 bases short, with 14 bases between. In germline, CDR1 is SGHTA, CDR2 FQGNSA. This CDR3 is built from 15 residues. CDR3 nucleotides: TGTGCCAGCAGCGATACAGCGCACATCACAGATACGCAGTATTTT. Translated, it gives CASSDTAHITDTQYF.

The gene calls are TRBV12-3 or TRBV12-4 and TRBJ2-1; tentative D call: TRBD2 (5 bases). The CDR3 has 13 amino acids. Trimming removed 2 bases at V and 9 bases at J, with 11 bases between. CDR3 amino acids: CASSLMSAGEQFF. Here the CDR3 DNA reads TGTGCCAGCAGTTTAATGAGCGCGGGTGAGCAGTTCTTC.

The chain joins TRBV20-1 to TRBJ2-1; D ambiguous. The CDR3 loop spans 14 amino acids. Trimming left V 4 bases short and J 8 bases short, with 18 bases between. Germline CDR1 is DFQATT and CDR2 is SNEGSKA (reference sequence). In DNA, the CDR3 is TGCAGTGCTATCAATCCCTACGACCAACATGAGCAGTTCTTC. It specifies CSAINPYDQHEQFF.

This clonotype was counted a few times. CDR3 in DNA: TGTGCCAGCAGCCGACAGGGGCCCTCCTACAATGAGCAGTTCTTC. Translation gives CASSRQGPSYNEQFF. V is TRBV6-2 or TRBV6-3 and J is TRBJ2-1; 8 nucleotides match TRBD1. There are 15 residues in the CDR3. Germline CDR1 and CDR2: MNHEY and SVGEGT. Unmatched junction bases numbered 4, after V lost 6 bases and J lost 0 bases.

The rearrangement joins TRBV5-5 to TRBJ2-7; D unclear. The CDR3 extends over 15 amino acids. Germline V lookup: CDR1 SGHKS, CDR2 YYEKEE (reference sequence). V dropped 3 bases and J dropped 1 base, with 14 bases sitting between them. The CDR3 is CASSSRKTLSYEQYF. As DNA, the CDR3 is TGTGCCAGCAGCTCCCGGAAGACACTTTCCTACGAGCAGTACTTC.

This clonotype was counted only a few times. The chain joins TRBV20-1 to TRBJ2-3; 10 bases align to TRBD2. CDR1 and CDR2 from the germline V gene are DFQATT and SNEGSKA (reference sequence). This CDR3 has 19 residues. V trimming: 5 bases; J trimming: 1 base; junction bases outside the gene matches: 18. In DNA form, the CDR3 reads TGCAGTGCTTCCACGCCTAGCGGGAGTAGTAATTTTGGCACAGATACGCAGTATTTT. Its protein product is CSASTPSGSSNFGTDTQYF.

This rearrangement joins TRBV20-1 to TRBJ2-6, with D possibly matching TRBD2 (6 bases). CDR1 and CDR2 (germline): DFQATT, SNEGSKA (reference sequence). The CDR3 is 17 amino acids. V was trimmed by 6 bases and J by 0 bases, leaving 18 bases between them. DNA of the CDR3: TGCAGTGCCGCCCCCGGGACGGGAGACTCTGGGGCCAACGTCCTGACTTTC. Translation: CSAAPGTGDSGANVLTF.

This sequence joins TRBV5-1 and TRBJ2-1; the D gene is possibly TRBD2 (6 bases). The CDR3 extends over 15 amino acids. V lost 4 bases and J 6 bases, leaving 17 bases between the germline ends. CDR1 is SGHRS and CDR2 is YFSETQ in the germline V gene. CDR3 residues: CASSPTSRRGNEQFF. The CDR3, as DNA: TGCGCCAGCAGCCCCACTAGCAGGAGAGGCAATGAGCAGTTCTTC.

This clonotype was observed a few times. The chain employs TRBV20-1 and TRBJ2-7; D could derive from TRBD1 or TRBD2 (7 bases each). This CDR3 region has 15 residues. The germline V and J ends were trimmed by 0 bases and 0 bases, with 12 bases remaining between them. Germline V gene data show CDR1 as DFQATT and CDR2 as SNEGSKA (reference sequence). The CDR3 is CSARDPRGGSYEQYF. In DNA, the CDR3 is TGCAGTGCTAGAGACCCCAGGGGGGGCTCCTACGAGCAGTACTTC.

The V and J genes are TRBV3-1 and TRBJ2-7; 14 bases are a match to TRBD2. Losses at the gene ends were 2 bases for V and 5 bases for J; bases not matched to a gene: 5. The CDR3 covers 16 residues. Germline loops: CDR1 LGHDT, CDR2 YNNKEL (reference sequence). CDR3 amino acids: CASSQRLAGGLHEQYF. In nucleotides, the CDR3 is TGTGCCAGCAGCCAAAGACTAGCGGGAGGGCTCCACGAGCAGTACTTC.

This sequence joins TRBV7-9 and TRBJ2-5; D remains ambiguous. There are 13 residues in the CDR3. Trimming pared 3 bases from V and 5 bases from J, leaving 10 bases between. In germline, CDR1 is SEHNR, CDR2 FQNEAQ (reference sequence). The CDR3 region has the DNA TGTGCCAGCAGCTTTAACCGTAGGGAGACCCAGTACTTC. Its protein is CASSFNRRETQYF.

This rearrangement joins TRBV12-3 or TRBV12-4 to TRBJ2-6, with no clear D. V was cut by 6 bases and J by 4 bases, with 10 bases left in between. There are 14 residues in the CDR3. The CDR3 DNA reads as TGTGCCAGCAGAGACGGACCCGGGGCCAACGTCCTGACTTTC. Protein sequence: CASRDGPGANVLTF.

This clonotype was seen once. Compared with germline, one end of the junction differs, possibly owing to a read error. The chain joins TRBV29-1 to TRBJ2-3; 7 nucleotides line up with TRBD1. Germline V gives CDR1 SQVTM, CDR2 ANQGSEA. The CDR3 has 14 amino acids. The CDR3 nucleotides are TGCAGCGTTCTCCACAGGGGCGAGACAGAGACGCAGTATTTT. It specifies CSVLHRGETETQYF.

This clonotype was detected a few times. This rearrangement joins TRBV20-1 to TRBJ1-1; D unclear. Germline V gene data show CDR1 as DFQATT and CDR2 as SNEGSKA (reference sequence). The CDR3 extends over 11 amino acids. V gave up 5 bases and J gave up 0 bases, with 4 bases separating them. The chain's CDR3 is CSAPVNTEAFF. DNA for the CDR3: TGCAGTGCTCCGGTGAACACTGAAGCTTTCTTT.

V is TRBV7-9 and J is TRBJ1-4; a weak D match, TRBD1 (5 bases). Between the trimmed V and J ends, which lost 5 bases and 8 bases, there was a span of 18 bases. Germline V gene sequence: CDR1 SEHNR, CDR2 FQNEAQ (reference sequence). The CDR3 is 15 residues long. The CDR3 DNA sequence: TGTGCCAGCAGCCTCAGATCAACAAGGGGCGAAAAACTGTTTTTT. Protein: CASSLRSTRGEKLFF.

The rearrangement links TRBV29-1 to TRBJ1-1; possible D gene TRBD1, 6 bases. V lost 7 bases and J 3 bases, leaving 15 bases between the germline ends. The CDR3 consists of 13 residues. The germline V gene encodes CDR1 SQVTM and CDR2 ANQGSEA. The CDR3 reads CSAPGQSDTEAFF. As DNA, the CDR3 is TGCAGCGCTCCTGGACAGAGTGACACTGAAGCTTTCTTT.

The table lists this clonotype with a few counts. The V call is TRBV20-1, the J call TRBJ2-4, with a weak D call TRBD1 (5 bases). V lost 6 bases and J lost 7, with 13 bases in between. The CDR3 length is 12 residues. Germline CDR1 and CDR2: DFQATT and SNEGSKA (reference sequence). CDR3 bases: TGCAGTGCCGAGGCAGGGCAGAACATTCAGTACTTC. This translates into CSAEAGQNIQYF.

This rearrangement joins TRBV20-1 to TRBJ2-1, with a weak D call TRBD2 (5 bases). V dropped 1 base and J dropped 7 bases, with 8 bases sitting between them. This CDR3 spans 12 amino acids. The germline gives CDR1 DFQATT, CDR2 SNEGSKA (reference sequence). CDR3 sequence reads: CSARATGNEQFF. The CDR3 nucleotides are TGCAGTGCTAGAGCCACGGGAAATGAGCAGTTCTTC.

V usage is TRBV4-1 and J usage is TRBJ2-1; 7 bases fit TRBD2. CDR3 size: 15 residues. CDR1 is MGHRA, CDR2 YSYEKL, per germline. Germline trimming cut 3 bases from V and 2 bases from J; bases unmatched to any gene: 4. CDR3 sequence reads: CASSQVGRAYNEQFF. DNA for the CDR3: TGCGCCAGCAGCCAGGTAGGGAGGGCCTACAATGAGCAGTTCTTC.

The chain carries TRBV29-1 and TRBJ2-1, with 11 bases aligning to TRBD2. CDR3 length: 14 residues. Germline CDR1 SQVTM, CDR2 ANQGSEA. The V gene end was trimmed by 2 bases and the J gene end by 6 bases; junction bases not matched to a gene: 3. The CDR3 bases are TGCAGCGTTGAATGGGGACTAGCGGCCAATGAGCAGTTCTTC. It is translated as CSVEWGLAANEQFF.

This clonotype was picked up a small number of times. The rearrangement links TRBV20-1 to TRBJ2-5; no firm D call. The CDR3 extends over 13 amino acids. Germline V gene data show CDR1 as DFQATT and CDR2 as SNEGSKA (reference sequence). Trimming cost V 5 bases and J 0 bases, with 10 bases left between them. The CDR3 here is CSALGLYQETQYF. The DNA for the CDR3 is TGCAGTGCTTTGGGCCTGTACCAAGAGACCCAGTACTTC.

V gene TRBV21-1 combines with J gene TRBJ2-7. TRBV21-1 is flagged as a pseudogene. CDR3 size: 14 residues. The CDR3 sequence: CASSKNNEFYEQYF. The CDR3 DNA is TGTGCCAGCAGCAAGAATAACGAATTCTACGAGCAGTACTTC.

CDR3 nucleotide sequence: TGTGCCAGCAGGGAGGGACTAGAAGCCAAAAACATTCAGTACTTC. It yields the protein CASREGLEAKNIQYF. This rearrangement joins TRBV6-5 to TRBJ2-4, with 8 bases matching TRBD2. CDR1 and CDR2 (germline): MNHEY, SVGAGI. The CDR3 is made up of 15 amino acids. J lost 0 bases, V lost 6 bases, and 4 bases had no gene match.

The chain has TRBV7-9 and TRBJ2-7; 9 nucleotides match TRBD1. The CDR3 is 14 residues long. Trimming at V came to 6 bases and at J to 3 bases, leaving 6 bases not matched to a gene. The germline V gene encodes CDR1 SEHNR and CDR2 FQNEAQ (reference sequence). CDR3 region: CASRMMGQGYEQYF. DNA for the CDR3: TGTGCCAGCAGAATGATGGGACAGGGCTACGAGCAGTACTTC.

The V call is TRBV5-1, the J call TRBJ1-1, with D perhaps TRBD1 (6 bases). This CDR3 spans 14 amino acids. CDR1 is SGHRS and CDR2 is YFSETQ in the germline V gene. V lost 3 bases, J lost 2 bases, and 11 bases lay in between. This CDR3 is CASSSGTINTEAFF. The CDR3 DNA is TGCGCCAGCAGCTCCGGGACAATTAACACTGAAGCTTTCTTT.